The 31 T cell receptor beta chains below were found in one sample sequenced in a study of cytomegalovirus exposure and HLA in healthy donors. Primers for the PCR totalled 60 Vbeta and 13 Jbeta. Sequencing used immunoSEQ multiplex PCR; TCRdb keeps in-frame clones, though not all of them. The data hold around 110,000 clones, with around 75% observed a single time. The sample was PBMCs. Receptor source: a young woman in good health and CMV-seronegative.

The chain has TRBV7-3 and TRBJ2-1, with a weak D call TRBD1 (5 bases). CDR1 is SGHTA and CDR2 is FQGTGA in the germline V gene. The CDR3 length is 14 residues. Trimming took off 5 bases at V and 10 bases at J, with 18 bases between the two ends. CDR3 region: CASSPYDGRGEQFF. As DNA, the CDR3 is TGTGCCAGCAGCCCCTACGACGGAAGGGGAGAGCAGTTCTTC.

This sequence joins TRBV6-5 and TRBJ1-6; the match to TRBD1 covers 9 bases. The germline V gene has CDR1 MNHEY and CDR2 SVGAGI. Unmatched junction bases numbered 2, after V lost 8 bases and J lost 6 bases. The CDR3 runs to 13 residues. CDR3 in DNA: TGTGCCAGCCGGGACAGGGTTAATTCACCCCTCCACTTT. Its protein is CASRDRVNSPLHF.

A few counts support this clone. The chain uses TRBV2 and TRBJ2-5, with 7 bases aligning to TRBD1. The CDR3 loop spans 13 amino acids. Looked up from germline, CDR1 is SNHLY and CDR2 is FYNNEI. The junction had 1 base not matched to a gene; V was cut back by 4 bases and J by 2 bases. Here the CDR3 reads CASSVQGQETQYF. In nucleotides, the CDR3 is TGTGCCAGCAGTGTACAGGGGCAAGAGACCCAGTACTTC.

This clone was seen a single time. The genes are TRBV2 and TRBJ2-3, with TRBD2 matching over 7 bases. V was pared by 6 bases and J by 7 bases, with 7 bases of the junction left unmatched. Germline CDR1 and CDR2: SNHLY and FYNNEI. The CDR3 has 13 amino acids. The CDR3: CASRATSVHTQYF. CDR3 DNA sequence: TGTGCCAGCAGAGCTACTAGCGTTCATACGCAGTATTTT.

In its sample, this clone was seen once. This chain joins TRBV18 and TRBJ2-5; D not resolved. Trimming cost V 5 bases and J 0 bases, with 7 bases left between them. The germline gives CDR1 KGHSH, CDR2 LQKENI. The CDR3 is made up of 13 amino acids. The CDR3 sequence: CASSSSYQETQYF. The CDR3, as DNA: TGTGCCAGCTCATCCTCGTACCAAGAGACCCAGTACTTC.

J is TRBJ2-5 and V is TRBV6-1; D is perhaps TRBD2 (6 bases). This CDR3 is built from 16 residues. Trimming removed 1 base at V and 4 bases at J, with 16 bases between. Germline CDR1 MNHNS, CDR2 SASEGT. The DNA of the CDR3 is TGTGCCAGCAGTGAAGACCCAGGAGGGCTCCCAGAGACCCAGTACTTC. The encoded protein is CASSEDPGGLPETQYF.

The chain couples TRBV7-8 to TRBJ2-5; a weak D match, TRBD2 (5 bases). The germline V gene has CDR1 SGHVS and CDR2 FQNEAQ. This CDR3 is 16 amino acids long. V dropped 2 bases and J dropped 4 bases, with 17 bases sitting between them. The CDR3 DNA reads TGTGCCAGCAGCTTACCACAGCGGAACCTTTTAGAGACCCAGTACTTC. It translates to CASSLPQRNLLETQYF.

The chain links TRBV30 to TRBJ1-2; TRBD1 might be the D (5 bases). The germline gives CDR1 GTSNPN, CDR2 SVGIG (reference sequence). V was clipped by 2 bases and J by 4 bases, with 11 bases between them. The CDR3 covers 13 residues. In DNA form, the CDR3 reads TGTGCCTGGAGTTCCCCGCAGGGCTATGGCTACACCTTC. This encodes CAWSSPQGYGYTF.

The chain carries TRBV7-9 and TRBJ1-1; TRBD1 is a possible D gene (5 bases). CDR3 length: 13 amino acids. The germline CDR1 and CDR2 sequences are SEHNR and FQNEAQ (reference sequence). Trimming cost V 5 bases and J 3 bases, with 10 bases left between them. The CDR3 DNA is TGTGCCAGCAGCCCTACGGGGGACACTGAAGCTTTCTTT. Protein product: CASSPTGDTEAFF.

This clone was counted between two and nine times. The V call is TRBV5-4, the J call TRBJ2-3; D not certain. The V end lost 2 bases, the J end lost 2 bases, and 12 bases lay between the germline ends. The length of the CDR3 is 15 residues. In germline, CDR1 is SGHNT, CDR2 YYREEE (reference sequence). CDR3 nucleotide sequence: TGTGCCAGCAGCTTACTAAGGCAGTCCACAGATACGCAGTATTTT. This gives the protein CASSLLRQSTDTQYF.

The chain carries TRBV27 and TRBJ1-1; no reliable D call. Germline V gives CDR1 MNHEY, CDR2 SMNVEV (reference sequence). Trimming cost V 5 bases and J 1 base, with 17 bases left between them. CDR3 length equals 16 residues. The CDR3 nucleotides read TGTGCCAGCAGTCTGATCGTACCCAACAGGAACACTGAAGCTTTCTTT. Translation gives CASSLIVPNRNTEAFF.

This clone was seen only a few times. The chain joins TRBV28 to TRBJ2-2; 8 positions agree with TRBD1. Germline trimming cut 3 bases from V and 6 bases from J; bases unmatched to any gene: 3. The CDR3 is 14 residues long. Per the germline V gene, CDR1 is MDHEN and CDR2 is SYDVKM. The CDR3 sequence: CASSFRTGPGELFF. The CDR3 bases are TGTGCCAGCAGTTTCCGGACAGGGCCCGGGGAGCTGTTTTTT.

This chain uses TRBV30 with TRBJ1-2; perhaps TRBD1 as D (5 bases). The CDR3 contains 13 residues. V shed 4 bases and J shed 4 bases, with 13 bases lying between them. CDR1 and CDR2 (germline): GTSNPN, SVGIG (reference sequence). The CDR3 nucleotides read TGTGCCTGGAACCCAGGGTCAGCCTATGGCTACACCTTC. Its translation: CAWNPGSAYGYTF.

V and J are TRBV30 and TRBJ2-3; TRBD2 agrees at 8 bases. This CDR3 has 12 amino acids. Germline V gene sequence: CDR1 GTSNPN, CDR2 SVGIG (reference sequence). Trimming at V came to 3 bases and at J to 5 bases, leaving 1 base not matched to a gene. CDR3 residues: CAWSGRGDTQYF. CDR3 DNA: TGTGCCTGGAGCGGGAGGGGAGATACGCAGTATTTT.

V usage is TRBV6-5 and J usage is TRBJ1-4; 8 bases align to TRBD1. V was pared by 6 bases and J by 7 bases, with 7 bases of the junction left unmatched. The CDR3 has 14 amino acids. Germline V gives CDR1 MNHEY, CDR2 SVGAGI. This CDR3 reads CASRPGGRGEKLFF. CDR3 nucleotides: TGTGCCAGCAGACCAGGGGGCCGCGGTGAAAAACTGTTTTTT.

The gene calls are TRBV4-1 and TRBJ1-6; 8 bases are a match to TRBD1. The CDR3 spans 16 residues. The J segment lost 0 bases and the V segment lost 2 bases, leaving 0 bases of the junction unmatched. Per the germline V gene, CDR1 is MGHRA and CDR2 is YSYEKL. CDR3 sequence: CASSQTGGSYNSPLHF. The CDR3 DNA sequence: TGCGCCAGCAGCCAAACAGGGGGCTCCTATAATTCACCCCTCCACTTT.

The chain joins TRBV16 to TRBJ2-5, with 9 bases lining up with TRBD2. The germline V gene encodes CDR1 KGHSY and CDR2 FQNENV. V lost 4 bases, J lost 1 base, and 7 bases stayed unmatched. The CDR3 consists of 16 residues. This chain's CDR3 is CASSPLLAGFQETQYF. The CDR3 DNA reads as TGTGCCAGCAGCCCGCTGCTAGCGGGGTTCCAAGAGACCCAGTACTTC.

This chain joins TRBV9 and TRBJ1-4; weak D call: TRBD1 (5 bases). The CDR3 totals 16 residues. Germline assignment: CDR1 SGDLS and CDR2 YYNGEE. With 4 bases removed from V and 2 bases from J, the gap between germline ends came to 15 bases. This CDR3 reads CASSSALGGTNEKLFF. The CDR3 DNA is TGTGCCAGCAGCTCTGCTCTGGGGGGGACTAATGAAAAACTGTTTTTT.

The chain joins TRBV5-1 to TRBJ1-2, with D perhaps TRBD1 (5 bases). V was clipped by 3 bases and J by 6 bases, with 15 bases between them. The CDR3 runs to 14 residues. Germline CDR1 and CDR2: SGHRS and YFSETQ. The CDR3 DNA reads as TGCGCCAGCAGCTCAGACAGAGGACGAGATGGCTACACCTTC. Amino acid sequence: CASSSDRGRDGYTF.

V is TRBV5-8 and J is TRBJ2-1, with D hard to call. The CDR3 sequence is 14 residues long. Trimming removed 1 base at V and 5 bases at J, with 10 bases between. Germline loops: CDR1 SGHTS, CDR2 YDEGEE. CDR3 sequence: CASSLRGEHNEQFF. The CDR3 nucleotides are TGTGCCAGCAGCTTGCGCGGCGAGCACAATGAGCAGTTCTTC. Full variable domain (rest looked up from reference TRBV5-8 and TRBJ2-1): EAGVTQSPTHLIKTRGQQATLRCSPISGHTSVYWYQQALGLGLQFLLWYDEGEERNRGNFPPRFSGRQFPNYSSELNVNALELEDSALYLCASSLRGEHNEQFFGPGTRLTVL.

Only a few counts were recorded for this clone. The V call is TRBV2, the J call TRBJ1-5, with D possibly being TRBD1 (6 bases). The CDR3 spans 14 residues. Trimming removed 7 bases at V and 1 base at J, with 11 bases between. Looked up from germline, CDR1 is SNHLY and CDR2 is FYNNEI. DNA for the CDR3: TGTGCCAGCACTACAGGGTTAAGCAATCAGCCCCAGCATTTT. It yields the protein CASTTGLSNQPQHF.

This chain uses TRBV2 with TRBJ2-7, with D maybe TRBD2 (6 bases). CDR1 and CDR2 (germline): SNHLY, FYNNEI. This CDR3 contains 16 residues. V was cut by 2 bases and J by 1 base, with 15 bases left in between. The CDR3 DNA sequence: TGTGCCAGCAGTGAATCCATGGGACTCGCGTCCTACGAGCAGTACTTC. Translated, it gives CASSESMGLASYEQYF.

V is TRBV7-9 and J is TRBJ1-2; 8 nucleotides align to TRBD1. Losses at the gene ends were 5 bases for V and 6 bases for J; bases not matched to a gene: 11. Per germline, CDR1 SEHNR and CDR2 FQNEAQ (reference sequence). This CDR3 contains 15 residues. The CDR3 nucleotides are TGTGCCAGCAGCGGGGGGGACAGGTTATGGGATGGCTACACCTTC. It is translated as CASSGGDRLWDGYTF.

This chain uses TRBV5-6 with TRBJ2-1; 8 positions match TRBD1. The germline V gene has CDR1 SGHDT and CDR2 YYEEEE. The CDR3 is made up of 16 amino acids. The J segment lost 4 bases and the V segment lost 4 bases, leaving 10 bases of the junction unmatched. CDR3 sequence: CASSQTTGGNYNEQFF. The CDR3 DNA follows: TGTGCCAGCAGCCAAACCACAGGGGGGAATTACAATGAGCAGTTCTTC.

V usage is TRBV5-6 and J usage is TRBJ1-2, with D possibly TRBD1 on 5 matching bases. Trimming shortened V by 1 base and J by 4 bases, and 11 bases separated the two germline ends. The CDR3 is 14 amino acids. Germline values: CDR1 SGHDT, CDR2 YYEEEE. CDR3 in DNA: TGTGCCAGCAGCTTGCGGGGGTTGAGCTATGGCTACACCTTC. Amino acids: CASSLRGLSYGYTF. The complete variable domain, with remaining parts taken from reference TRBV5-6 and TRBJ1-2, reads DAGVTQSPTHLIKTRGQQVTLRCSPKSGHDTVSWYQQALGQGPQFIFQYYEEEERQRGNFPDRFSGHQFPNYSSELNVNALLLGDSALYLCASSLRGLSYGYTFGSGTRLTVV.

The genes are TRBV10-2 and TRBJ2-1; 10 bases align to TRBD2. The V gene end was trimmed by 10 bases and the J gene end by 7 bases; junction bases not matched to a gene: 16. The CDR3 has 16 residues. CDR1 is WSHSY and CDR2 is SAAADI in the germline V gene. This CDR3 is CATRAASGGQANEQFF. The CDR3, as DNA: TGCGCCACGCGGGCGGCTAGCGGGGGCCAGGCTAATGAGCAGTTCTTC.

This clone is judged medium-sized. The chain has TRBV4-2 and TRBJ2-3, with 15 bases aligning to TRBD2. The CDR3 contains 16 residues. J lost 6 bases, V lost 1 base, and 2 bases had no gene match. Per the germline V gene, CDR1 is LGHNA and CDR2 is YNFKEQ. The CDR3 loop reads CASSQGTSGGADTQYF. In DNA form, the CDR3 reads TGTGCCAGCAGCCAAGGGACTAGCGGGGGGGCCGATACGCAGTATTTT.

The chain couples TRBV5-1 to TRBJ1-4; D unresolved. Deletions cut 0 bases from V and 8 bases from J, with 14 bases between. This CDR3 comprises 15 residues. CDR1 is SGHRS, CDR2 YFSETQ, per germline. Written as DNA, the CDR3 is TGCGCCAGCAGCTTGGACCTCACTACGAACGAAAAACTGTTTTTT. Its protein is CASSLDLTTNEKLFF.

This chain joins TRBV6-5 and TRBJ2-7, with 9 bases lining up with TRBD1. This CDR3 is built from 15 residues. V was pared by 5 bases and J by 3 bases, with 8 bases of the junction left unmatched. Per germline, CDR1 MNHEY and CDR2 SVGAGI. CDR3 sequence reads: CASSRRDRAYYEQYF. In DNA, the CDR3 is TGTGCCAGCAGTCGTCGGGACAGGGCCTACTACGAGCAGTACTTC.

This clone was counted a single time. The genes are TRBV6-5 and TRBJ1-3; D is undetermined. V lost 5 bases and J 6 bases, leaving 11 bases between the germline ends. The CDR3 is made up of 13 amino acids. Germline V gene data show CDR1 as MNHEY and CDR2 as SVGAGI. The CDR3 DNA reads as TGTGCCAGCAGTCTTTCCCAGGCAAACACCATATATTTT. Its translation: CASSLSQANTIYF.

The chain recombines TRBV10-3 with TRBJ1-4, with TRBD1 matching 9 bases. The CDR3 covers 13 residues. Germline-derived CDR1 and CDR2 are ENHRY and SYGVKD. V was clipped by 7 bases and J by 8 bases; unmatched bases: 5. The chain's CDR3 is CAITQGAGEKLFF. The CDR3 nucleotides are TGTGCCATCACACAGGGGGCTGGAGAAAAACTGTTTTTT.